What follows are 3 T cell receptor beta chains derived from one specimen sequenced in a study of beta chain features in type 1 diabetes. The authors reverse transcribed all of the isolated RNA, so sequencing captured expressed TCRB transcripts. Profiled with immunoSEQ multiplex PCR; TCRdb holds only in-frame clones, not every one. There are 330,000 or so clones in the sample; less than 20% occur only once, and approximately 0.041% lies in the top ten. Source material: naive CD4+ T cells from blood. All receptors derive from a woman aged 18-29 years in good health.

The rearrangement links TRBV30 to TRBJ1-4; no clear D. Germline loops: CDR1 GTSNPN, CDR2 SVGIG (reference sequence). V lost 2 bases to trimming and J lost 6 bases, with 25 bases between them. The CDR3 runs 18 residues. CDR3 sequence: CAWSSARASIRFDEKLFF. Here the CDR3 DNA reads TGTGCCTGGAGTTCAGCGCGGGCCTCGATAAGGTTTGATGAAAAACTGTTTTTT.

The chain carries TRBV7-2 and TRBJ2-7; a weak D match, TRBD1 (6 bases). The V end was cut by 5 bases, the J end by 2 bases, with 13 bases between. Looked up from germline, CDR1 is SGHTA and CDR2 is FQGNSA. This CDR3 is built from 14 residues. CDR3 region: CASSLNRDTYEQYF. The CDR3 nucleotides are TGTGCCAGCAGCCTTAACAGGGATACCTACGAGCAGTACTTC.

V is TRBV30 and J is TRBJ2-1; TRBD2 is a possible D gene (5 bases). Trimming removed 0 bases at V and 9 bases at J, with 12 bases between. The CDR3 covers 13 residues. Germline V gene data show CDR1 as GTSNPN and CDR2 as SVGIG (reference sequence). CDR3 sequence (DNA): TGTGCCTGGAGTGTCATGCTTGAGGGTGAGCAGTTCTTC. Translated, it gives CAWSVMLEGEQFF.